This is a list of T cell receptor beta chains from one sample in a study of blood T cell repertoires in COVID-19. Using immunoSEQ multiplex PCR, the repertoire was profiled, and TCRdb retains in-frame clones only, with some absent. The profile shows about 220,000 clones, around 90% of them singletons. Sequencing was performed on PBMCs or T cells enriched from blood (not recorded which). The source of these receptors is a man aged 25 to 40 who had been exposed to COVID-19. CDR3s include the opening cysteine and the closing phenylalanine or tryptophan. The D gene is left open where the match is weak. Some rows have no size entry. The others give once, few or many, or a class for an expanded clone.

>-|-|TRBV7-2|TRBJ1-1
CASSPRLGGNTEAFF
TGTGCCAGCAGCCCCCGTTTGGGGGGAAACACTGAAGCTTTCTTT
>-|-|TRBV4-3|TRBJ2-7
CASSLPGVEQYF
TGCGCCAGCAGCCTCCCTGGAGTCGAGCAGTACTTC
>TRBD1|-|TRBV7-9|TRBJ2-7
CASSPLAGNRGGYEQYF
TGTGCCAGCAGCCCATTAGCAGGGAACAGGGGTGGCTACGAGCAGTACTTC
>-|-|TRBV11-2|TRBJ1-1
CASSRPEGGSKAFF
TGTGCCAGCAGCCGCCCAGAGGGCGGTAGCAAGGCTTTCTTT
>-|once|TRBV6-5|TRBJ1-5
CASSYSREGEPQHF
TGTGCCAGCAGTTACTCCAGGGAGGGTGAGCCCCAGCATTTT
>-|-|TRBV21-1|TRBJ1-2
CASSKAGRGSYGYTF
TGTGCCAGCAGCAAAGCGGGAAGGGGCAGCTATGGCTACACCTTC
>TRBD2|-|TRBV3-1/TRBV3-2|TRBJ2-1
CASSRGTSGEEQFF
TGTGCCAGCAGCCGCGGGACTAGCGGGGAAGAGCAGTTCTTC
>TRBD1|-|TRBV7-9|TRBJ1-2
CASRSGQGDYGYTF
TGTGCCAGCAGATCTGGACAGGGTGACTATGGCTACACCTTC
>TRBD1|-|TRBV6-5|TRBJ1-3
CASCSTGGAGNTIYF
TGTGCCAGCTGCAGCACAGGGGGCGCAGGAAACACCATATATTTT
>TRBD1|-|TRBV11-2|TRBJ1-1
CASSSMDRDAFF
TGTGCCAGCAGCTCGATGGACAGGGATGCTTTCTTT
>TRBD2|-|TRBV6-8|TRBJ2-3
CASSYPLGLAGGGKDTQYF
TGTGCCAGCAGTTACCCCCTGGGACTAGCGGGGGGAGGGAAAGATACGCAGTATTTT
>TRBD1|-|TRBV4-1|TRBJ2-1
CASSQLGQGIGNEQFF
TGCGCCAGCAGCCAACTGGGACAGGGGATAGGGAATGAGCAGTTCTTC
>-|-|TRBV7-2|TRBJ2-7
CASSLGGQIYEQYF
TGTGCCAGCAGCTTAGGGGGACAAATCTACGAGCAGTACTTC
>-|-|TRBV30|TRBJ2-1
CAWSITYNEQFF
TGTGCCTGGAGTATAACCTACAATGAGCAGTTCTTC
>TRBD2|once|TRBV5-6|TRBJ2-3
CASSLGLAGAFTDTQYF
TGTGCCAGCAGTTTAGGACTAGCGGGGGCTTTCACAGATACGCAGTATTTT
>-|few|TRBV7-6|TRBJ1-1
CASSFTGNTEAFF
TGTGCCAGCAGCTTTACAGGGAACACTGAAGCTTTCTTT
>TRBD1|-|TRBV18|TRBJ1-5
CASSPTGDSNQPQHF
TGTGCCAGCTCTCCCACAGGGGATAGCAATCAGCCCCAGCATTTT
>-|-|TRBV13|TRBJ1-4
CASSQRRMPNEKLFF
TGTGCCAGCAGCCAACGCAGGATGCCTAATGAAAAACTGTTTTTT
>TRBD1|-|TRBV7-9|TRBJ1-3
CASSLVWDSSGNTIYF
TGTGCCAGCAGCTTAGTTTGGGACAGCTCTGGAAACACCATATATTTT
>TRBD1|-|TRBV6-5|TRBJ1-5
CATRQGGSNQPQHF
TGTGCCACTCGACAGGGAGGAAGCAATCAGCCCCAGCATTTT
>-|-|TRBV3-1/TRBV3-2|TRBJ1-4
CASSQDLALSF
TGTGCCAGCAGCCAAGATCTAGCTTTGAGTTTT
>TRBD1|-|TRBV3-1/TRBV3-2|TRBJ1-2
CASSQDGGQGAGYTF
TGTGCCAGCAGCCAAGATGGGGGACAGGGTGCTGGCTACACCTTC
>-|-|TRBV5-1|TRBJ2-5
CASSLAQRRETQYF
TGCGCCAGCAGCTTGGCTCAACGCAGGGAGACCCAGTACTTC
>-|-|TRBV28|TRBJ1-2
CASSLPAGAYGYTF
TGTGCCAGCAGTTTACCTGCAGGGGCTTATGGCTACACCTTC
>-|-|TRBV18|TRBJ2-1
CASSPEGDYPLFNEQFF
TGTGCCAGCTCACCAGAGGGGGACTACCCTCTTTTCAATGAGCAGTTCTTC
>-|-|TRBV19|TRBJ2-3
CASSTVDTQYF
TGTGCCAGTAGTACAGTAGATACGCAGTATTTT
>TRBD2|-|TRBV4-2|TRBJ2-3
CASSFRGEPTDTQYF
TGTGCCAGCAGCTTTCGGGGGGAACCGACAGATACGCAGTATTTT
>TRBD1|-|TRBV6-5|TRBJ1-6
CASRLGGASNSPLHF
TGTGCCAGCAGGTTAGGGGGCGCGTCAAATTCACCCCTCCACTTT
>-|-|TRBV30|TRBJ1-3
CAWSDGQLELGNTIYF
TGTGCCTGGAGTGATGGACAGCTCGAGCTGGGAAACACCATATATTTT
>-|-|TRBV30|TRBJ1-1
CAWRAFNSKLTGGYTEAFF
TGTGCCTGGAGAGCGTTCAATAGTAAATTGACGGGTGGGTACACTGAAGCTTTCTTT
>TRBD2|-|TRBV11-3|TRBJ2-2
CASSDRTTSGGLANTGELFF
TGTGCCAGCAGCGACCGAACGACTAGCGGGGGTCTAGCCAACACCGGGGAGCTGTTTTTT
>TRBD1|-|TRBV4-3|TRBJ2-2
CASSQGQGTTGELFF
TGCGCCAGCAGCCAAGGACAGGGGACCACCGGGGAGCTGTTTTTT
>-|few|TRBV3-1/TRBV3-2|TRBJ1-1
CASTWGVRNTEAFF
TGTGCCAGCACTTGGGGGGTGAGGAACACTGAAGCTTTCTTT
>TRBD1|few|TRBV24-1|TRBJ1-5
CATAQTGVNQPQHF
TGTGCCACGGCACAAACAGGGGTCAATCAGCCCCAGCATTTT
>-|once|TRBV6-2/TRBV6-3|TRBJ1-1
CASSYPNTEAFF
TGTGCCAGCAGTTACCCTAACACTGAAGCTTTCTTT
>TRBD2|once|TRBV5-1|TRBJ2-1
CASSLGTSRSSYNEQFF
TGCGCCAGCAGCTTGGGGACTAGCAGGAGCTCCTACAATGAGCAGTTCTTC
>TRBD1|-|TRBV18|TRBJ2-2
CASSTTGTGELFF
TGTGCCAGCTCAACGACAGGGACCGGGGAGCTGTTTTTT
>-|-|TRBV21-1|TRBJ1-6
CASSNHRSSYNSPLHF
TGTGCCAGCAGCAACCATAGGAGCTCCTATAATTCACCCCTCCACTTT
>TRBD1|-|TRBV28|TRBJ2-1
CASRQGDEQFF
TGTGCCAGCAGGCAGGGGGATGAGCAGTTCTTC
>TRBD1|-|TRBV19|TRBJ1-6
CASSSTGVDSPLHF
TGTGCCAGTAGTTCAACAGGGGTGGATTCACCCCTCCACTTT
>TRBD1|-|TRBV15|TRBJ1-2
CATSRGTGPRGYTF
TGTGCCACCAGCAGAGGGACAGGTCCGCGGGGCTACACCTTC
>-|-|TRBV7-2|TRBJ2-2
CASSPQGKGGELFF
TGTGCCAGCAGCCCCCAGGGGAAGGGCGGGGAGCTGTTTTTT
>-|-|TRBV14|TRBJ1-6
CASSQGGNSPLHF
TGTGCCAGCAGCCAAGGCGGAAATTCACCCCTCCACTTT
>-|-|TRBV11-2|TRBJ1-5
CASSPPAGNQPQHF
TGTGCCAGCAGCCCCCCCGCGGGAAATCAGCCCCAGCATTTT
>-|-|TRBV11-2|TRBJ1-6
CASSLVESPLHF
TGTGCCAGCAGCTTAGTAGAGTCACCCCTCCACTTT
>TRBD2|-|TRBV10-3|TRBJ2-3
CAISESTSGLTDTQYF
TGTGCCATCAGTGAGTCGACTAGCGGGTTAACAGATACGCAGTATTTT
>TRBD1|few|TRBV9|TRBJ1-2
CASFRDRGDTNYGYTF
TGTGCCAGCTTCCGGGACAGGGGCGATACTAACTATGGCTACACCTTC
>TRBD2|once|TRBV10-1|TRBJ2-1
CASSESGGGYEQFF
TGCGCCAGCAGTGAGTCGGGCGGGGGGTACGAGCAGTTCTTC
>TRBD1|-|TRBV11-2|TRBJ1-4
CASSSYHGGTGVNEKLFF
TGTGCCAGCAGCTCGTACCACGGCGGGACAGGGGTAAACGAAAAACTGTTTTTT
>-|-|TRBV5-1|TRBJ2-3
CASSSLSRDTQYF
TGCGCCAGCAGCTCCCTCTCGAGGGATACGCAGTATTTT
>-|few|TRBV30|TRBJ1-4
CAWSGAGEKLFF
TGTGCCTGGAGTGGGGCGGGGGAAAAACTGTTTTTT
>-|-|TRBV9|TRBJ2-7
CASSVGPYSYEQYF
TGTGCCAGCAGCGTAGGTCCCTACTCCTACGAGCAGTACTTC
>TRBD2|-|TRBV9|TRBJ2-2
CASSSSHRGDYNTGELFF
TGTGCCAGCAGCTCCTCGCACCGGGGGGACTACAACACCGGGGAGCTGTTTTTT